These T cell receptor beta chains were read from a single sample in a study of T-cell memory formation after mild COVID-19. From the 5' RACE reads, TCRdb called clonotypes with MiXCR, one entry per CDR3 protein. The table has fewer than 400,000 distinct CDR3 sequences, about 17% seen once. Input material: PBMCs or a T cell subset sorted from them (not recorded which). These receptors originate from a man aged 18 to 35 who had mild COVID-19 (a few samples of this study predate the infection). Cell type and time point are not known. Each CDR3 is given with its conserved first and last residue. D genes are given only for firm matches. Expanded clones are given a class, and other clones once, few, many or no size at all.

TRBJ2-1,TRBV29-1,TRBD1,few,CSVEDPTGISYNEQFF,TGCAGCGTTGAAGACCCGACAGGGATCTCCTACAATGAGCAGTTCTTC
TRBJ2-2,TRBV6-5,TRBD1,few,CASSYMGQGSAGELFF,TGTGCCAGCAGTTACATGGGACAGGGTTCCGCCGGGGAGCTGTTTTTT
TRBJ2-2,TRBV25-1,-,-,CASLSPTTFTGELFF,TGTGCCAGCCTTAGCCCCACAACCTTCACCGGGGAGCTGTTTTTT
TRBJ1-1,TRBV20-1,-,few,CSARTHRNTEAFF,TGCAGTGCTAGAACCCACCGGAACACTGAAGCTTTCTTT
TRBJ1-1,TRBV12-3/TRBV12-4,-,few,CASRDQGWTEAFF,TGTGCCAGCAGGGATCAGGGGTGGACTGAAGCTTTCTTT
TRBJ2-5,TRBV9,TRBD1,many,CASSDPDRGVNQETQYF,TGTGCCAGCAGCGACCCCGACAGGGGGGTGAACCAAGAGACCCAGTACTTC
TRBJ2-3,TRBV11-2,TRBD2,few,CASSFPRGRGTDTQYF,TGTGCCAGCAGCTTCCCTCGTGGGAGGGGCACAGATACGCAGTATTTT
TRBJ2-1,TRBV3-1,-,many,CASSGSGEQFF,TGTGCCAGCTCGGGAAGCGGGGAGCAGTTCTTC
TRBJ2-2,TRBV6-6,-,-,CASSYLRSGELFF,TGTGCCAGCAGTTACTTACGGTCCGGGGAGCTGTTTTTT
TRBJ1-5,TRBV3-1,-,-,CASSQGGRQPQHF,TGTGCCAGCAGCCAAGGGGGTCGTCAGCCCCAGCATTTT
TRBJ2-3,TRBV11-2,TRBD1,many,CASSLDRGRTDTQYF,TGTGCCAGCAGCCTAGACAGGGGGCGAACAGATACGCAGTATTTT
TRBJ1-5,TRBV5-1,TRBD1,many,CASSDGQESNQPQHF,TGCGCCAGCAGCGACGGACAGGAAAGCAATCAGCCCCAGCATTTT
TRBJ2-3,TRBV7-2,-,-,CASSLLDSDTQYF,TGTGCCAGCAGCTTACTAGATTCAGATACGCAGTATTTT
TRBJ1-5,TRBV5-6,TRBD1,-,CASSQGGSGQPQHF,TGTGCCAGCAGCCAGGGGGGGAGCGGGCAGCCCCAGCATTTT
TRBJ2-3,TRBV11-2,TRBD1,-,CASSLGQGVTDTQYF,TGTGCCAGCAGCCTGGGACAGGGGGTCACAGATACGCAGTATTTT
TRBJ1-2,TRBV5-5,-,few,CASSLSQGYYGYTF,TGTGCCAGCAGCTTGTCACAGGGTTACTATGGCTACACCTTC
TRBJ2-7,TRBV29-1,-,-,CSVDGRDSYEQYF,TGCAGCGTTGACGGTAGGGACTCCTACGAGCAGTACTTC
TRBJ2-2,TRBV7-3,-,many,CASSLDLDKSNTGELFF,TGTGCCAGCAGCTTAGATTTGGACAAGTCGAACACCGGGGAGCTGTTTTTT
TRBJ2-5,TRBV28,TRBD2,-,CASYNGGGSETQYF,TGTGCCTCCTACAACGGGGGGGGGTCAGAGACCCAGTACTTC
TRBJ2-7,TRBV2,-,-,CASSGRGHYEQYF,TGTGCCAGCAGTGGGAGGGGGCACTACGAGCAGTACTTC
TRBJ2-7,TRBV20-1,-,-,CSARTRFSYEQYF,TGCAGTGCGAGGACTCGGTTCTCCTACGAGCAGTACTTC
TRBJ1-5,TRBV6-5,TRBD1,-,CASSSRPPGQGVQPQHF,TGTGCCAGCAGTTCACGACCTCCGGGACAGGGGGTTCAGCCCCAGCATTTT
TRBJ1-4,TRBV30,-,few,CAWSRGAGSNEKLFF,TGTGCCTGGAGTAGAGGGGCAGGGTCTAATGAAAAACTGTTTTTT
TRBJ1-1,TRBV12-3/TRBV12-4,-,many,CASSRLAAGETEAFF,TGTGCCAGCAGTCGCCTGGCCGCGGGCGAAACTGAAGCTTTCTTT
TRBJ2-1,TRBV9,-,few,CASSPQGGSSYNEQFF,TGTGCCAGCAGCCCCCAAGGAGGCAGCTCCTACAATGAGCAGTTCTTC
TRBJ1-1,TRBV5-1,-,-,CASRPGSANTEAFF,TGCGCCAGCAGACCTGGGTCGGCGAACACTGAAGCTTTCTTT
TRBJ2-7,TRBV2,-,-,CASSVSVRYEQYF,TGTGCCAGCAGTGTTTCGGTTCGCTACGAGCAGTACTTC
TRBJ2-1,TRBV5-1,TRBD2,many,CASSLGGTRFLDEQFF,TGCGCCAGCAGCCTGGGCGGGACTAGATTTCTGGATGAGCAGTTCTTC
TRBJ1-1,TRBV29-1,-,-,CSVEDREAFF,TGCAGCGTTGAAGATCGGGAAGCTTTCTTT
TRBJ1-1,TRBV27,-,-,CASSSSPDVGGTEAFF,TGTGCCAGCAGTTCCTCACCCGACGTAGGGGGGACTGAAGCTTTCTTT
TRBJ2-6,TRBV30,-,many,CAWSAVYSGANVLTF,TGTGCCTGGAGTGCAGTCTACTCTGGGGCCAACGTCCTGACTTTC
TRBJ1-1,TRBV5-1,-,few,CASSFGGGGDTEAFF,TGCGCCAGCAGCTTCGGGGGCGGCGGTGACACTGAAGCTTTCTTT
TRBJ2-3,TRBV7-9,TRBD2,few,CASRRLLAGGRTDTQYF,TGTGCCAGCAGAAGGTTGTTAGCGGGGGGCCGCACAGATACGCAGTATTTT
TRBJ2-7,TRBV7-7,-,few,CASSPGAGQQQYF,TGTGCCAGCAGCCCAGGTGCAGGGCAACAGCAGTACTTC
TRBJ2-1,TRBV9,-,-,CASSVDQNEQFF,TGTGCCAGCAGCGTAGATCAAAATGAGCAGTTCTTC
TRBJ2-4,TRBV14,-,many,CASSQGPGLGWHIQYF,TGTGCCAGCAGCCAAGGGCCCGGACTGGGGTGGCACATTCAGTACTTC
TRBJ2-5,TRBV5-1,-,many,CASSFRGPETQYF,TGCGCCAGCAGCTTTCGAGGGCCGGAGACCCAGTACTTC
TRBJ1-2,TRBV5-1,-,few,CASSFKGDGGYTF,TGCGCCAGCAGCTTCAAAGGGGACGGTGGCTACACCTTC
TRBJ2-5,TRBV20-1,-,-,CSARGQSQETQYF,TGCAGTGCCCGCGGACAGAGCCAAGAGACCCAGTACTTC
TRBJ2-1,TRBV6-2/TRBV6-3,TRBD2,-,CASRITSGGAWQFF,TGTGCCAGCAGAATCACTAGCGGGGGGGCTTGGCAGTTCTTC
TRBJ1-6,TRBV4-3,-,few,CASSQDGPGYNSPLHF,TGCGCCAGCAGCCAAGATGGGCCGGGCTATAATTCACCCCTCCACTTT
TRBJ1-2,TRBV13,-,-,CASSFARGGGYTF,TGTGCCAGCAGCTTCGCCCGGGGCGGTGGCTACACCTTC
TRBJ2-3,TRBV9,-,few,CASSVGQLDTQYF,TGTGCCAGCAGCGTAGGGCAACTAGATACGCAGTATTTT
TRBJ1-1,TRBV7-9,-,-,CASSLLSGLNTEAFF,TGTGCCAGCAGCTTACTATCCGGTTTGAACACTGAAGCTTTCTTT
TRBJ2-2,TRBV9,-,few,CASSVAGRTLASGELFF,TGTGCCAGCAGCGTAGCAGGGAGAACCCTAGCCAGCGGGGAGCTGTTTTTT
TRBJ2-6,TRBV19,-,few,CASSIGGAGANVLTF,TGTGCCAGTAGTATAGGAGGGGCTGGGGCCAACGTCCTGACTTTC
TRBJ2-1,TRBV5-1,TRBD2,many,CASSFLNGLAGTSEQFF,TGCGCCAGCAGCTTCCTCAACGGACTAGCAGGGACAAGTGAGCAGTTCTTC
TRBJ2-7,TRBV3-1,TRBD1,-,CASSPRDSSYEQYF,TGTGCCAGCAGCCCCCGGGACAGCTCCTACGAGCAGTACTTC
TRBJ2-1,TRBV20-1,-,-,CSASVLGIEQFF,TGCAGTGCTAGTGTCCTGGGAATAGAGCAGTTCTTC
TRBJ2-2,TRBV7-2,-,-,CASSPGWTGELFF,TGTGCCAGCAGCCCCGGGTGGACCGGGGAGCTGTTTTTT
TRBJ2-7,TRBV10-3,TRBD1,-,CAIRAAPTGGPSYEQYF,TGTGCCATCAGGGCAGCCCCCACAGGGGGACCCTCCTACGAGCAGTACTTC
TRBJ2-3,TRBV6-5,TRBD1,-,CASRSGQADTQYF,TGTGCCAGCAGATCCGGACAGGCAGATACGCAGTATTTT
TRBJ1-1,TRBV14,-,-,CASSREGEAFF,TGTGCCAGCAGCCGGGAAGGCGAAGCTTTCTTT
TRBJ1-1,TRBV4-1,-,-,CASSQDRDTSNTEAFF,TGCGCCAGCAGCCAAGATAGGGACACTTCAAACACTGAAGCTTTCTTT
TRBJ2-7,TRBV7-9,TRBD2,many,CASSPTGGAAYEQYF,TGTGCCAGCAGCCCTACCGGGGGGGCCGCCTACGAGCAGTACTTC